Listed below are T cell receptor beta chains from one sample, sequenced in a study of monozygotic twins with cystic fibrosis. Assay used: immunoSEQ multiplex PCR; TCRdb lists only in-frame clones, some missing. The repertoire includes tens of thousands of clones, around 93% of them detected once, and roughly 0.28% sits in the top ten. Material for sequencing was blood. The receptors come from a girl aged 2-10 years with cystic fibrosis. Both conserved end residues are part of each CDR3. The D gene is left open where the match is weak. Clone size is not always given. Where it is, it says once, few, many or a class for expanded clones.

CDR3 length	clone size	D gene	V gene	J gene	CDR3 protein	CDR3 DNA
19	-	TRBD1	TRBV7-6	TRBJ1-5	CASSPKTGGAGIGNQPQHF	TGTGCCAGCAGCCCAAAGACAGGGGGCGCGGGAATCGGCAATCAGCCCCAGCATTTT
16	once	-	TRBV7-2	TRBJ2-6	CASSPARGSGANVLTF	TGTGCCAGCAGCCCAGCTAGAGGCTCCGGGGCCAACGTCCTGACTTTC
15	-	-	TRBV19	TRBJ2-7	CASSISSGSSYEQYF	TGTGCCAGTAGTATTAGCTCCGGAAGCTCCTACGAGCAGTACTTC
15	-	-	TRBV19	TRBJ1-2	CASSMGEGFPNGYTF	TGTGCCAGTAGTATGGGGGAAGGGTTCCCAAATGGCTACACCTTC
16	once	-	TRBV6-4	TRBJ2-1	CASSETVESSYNEQFF	TGTGCCAGCAGTGAGACGGTCGAGAGCTCCTACAATGAGCAGTTCTTC
16	-	TRBD2	TRBV5-1	TRBJ2-3	CASSRTTSGGGDTQYF	TGCGCCAGCAGCAGGACAACTAGCGGGGGAGGAGATACGCAGTATTTT
15	-	TRBD1	TRBV18	TRBJ2-7	CASSPGQGFSYEQYF	TGTGCCAGCTCACCGGGACAGGGGTTTTCCTACGAGCAGTACTTC
12	-	-	TRBV4-3	TRBJ1-5	CASSLGNQPQHF	TGCGCCAGCAGCCTCGGGAATCAGCCCCAGCATTTT
14	-	-	TRBV5-1	TRBJ1-6	CASSGTTEGSPLHF	TGCGCCAGCAGCGGGACAACCGAGGGGTCACCCCTCCACTTT
13	-	-	TRBV14	TRBJ1-2	CASRSGTDYGYTF	TGTGCCAGCAGGTCCGGGACGGACTATGGCTACACCTTC
15	-	-	TRBV7-2	TRBJ1-2	CASSGGEGRSYGYTF	TGTGCCAGCAGCGGGGGTGAGGGGCGCAGCTATGGCTACACCTTC
15	-	-	TRBV4-3	TRBJ2-7	CASSQGRTETYEQYF	TGCGCCAGCAGCCAAGGCCGGACGGAGACCTACGAGCAGTACTTC
14	-	-	TRBV6-5	TRBJ1-1	CASSYISGNTEAFF	TGTGCCAGCAGTTACATTTCCGGGAACACTGAAGCTTTCTTT
15	-	-	TRBV4-2	TRBJ1-1	CASSQVNHRNTEAFF	TGTGCCAGCAGCCAAGTAAACCACAGGAACACTGAAGCTTTCTTT
15	once	-	TRBV4-3	TRBJ1-4	CASSLHFTANEKLFF	TGCGCCAGCAGCCTCCACTTTACGGCTAATGAAAAACTGTTTTTT
12	-	-	TRBV2	TRBJ1-4	CASMATGEKLFF	TGTGCCAGCATGGCGACAGGAGAAAAACTGTTTTTT
16	-	TRBD2	TRBV27	TRBJ2-3	CASSARILTSADTQYF	TGTGCCAGCAGTGCTCGGATACTGACTAGCGCAGATACGCAGTATTTT